The next 8 T cell receptor beta chains were all read from a single sample in a study of cytomegalovirus exposure and HLA in healthy donors (TCRdb year 2017). The method was the immunoSEQ multiplex PCR assay. Entries here come from immuneACCESS through TCRdb and include only in-frame sequences with V and J called. Some clones fail to appear in such tables; in the studies checked, an unresolved V gene covers under half of the shortfall, and the cause of the remainder is unknown. This sample gives tens of thousands of clones in total; 80% to 95% of them show up just once. The ten largest clones add up to under 6.5% of the sample. Sequencing used PBMCs. The receptors come from a woman younger than 35 in good health and CMV-seronegative.

The V gene is TRBV9, the J gene TRBJ2-1, with TRBD1 identical over 8 bases. The germline gives CDR1 SGDLS, CDR2 YYNGEE. Germline trimming cut 2 bases from V and 7 bases from J; bases unmatched to any gene: 8. The CDR3 length is 15 residues. CDR3 sequence: CASSVGQGEGNEQFF. The CDR3 nucleotides read TGTGCCAGCAGCGTCGGACAGGGAGAGGGAAATGAGCAGTTCTTC.

The chain is built from TRBV5-4 and TRBJ2-3; 9 bases fit TRBD2. The germline CDR1 and CDR2 sequences are SGHNT and YYREEE (reference sequence). The CDR3 loop spans 17 amino acids. V was clipped by 0 bases and J by 7 bases; unmatched bases: 12. The CDR3 DNA follows: TGTGCCAGCAGCTTGGTTGGGACTAGCAAGCTTGGGCATACGCAGTATTTT. As protein: CASSLVGTSKLGHTQYF.

This rearrangement joins TRBV7-9 to TRBJ2-1; 10 nucleotides match TRBD2. Germline lookup yields CDR1 SEHNR and CDR2 FQNEAQ (reference sequence). The V segment lost 5 bases and the J segment 7 bases; nucleotides outside the gene matches: 8. The CDR3 loop spans 15 amino acids. This CDR3 is CASSPGVAGGNEQFF. CDR3 DNA: TGTGCCAGCAGCCCCGGAGTAGCGGGAGGTAATGAGCAGTTCTTC.

This clone was counted once. The rearrangement joins TRBV7-8 to TRBJ1-2; no reliable D call. CDR3 length equals 12 residues. Germline-derived CDR1 and CDR2 are SGHVS and FQNEAQ. V was pared by 1 base and J by 10 bases, with 10 bases between. The CDR3 coding sequence is TGTGCCAGCAGCTTAGGAGGGTTTGACTACACCTTC. This sequence encodes CASSLGGFDYTF.

The rearrangement joins TRBV6-1 to TRBJ1-4; D call uncertain. This CDR3 is 15 amino acids long. Germline CDR1 reads MNHNS; CDR2 reads SASEGT. V was cut by 2 bases and J by 7 bases, with 14 bases left in between. The CDR3 DNA reads TGTGCCAGCAGTGAAAGGGCAGAGGGCGGTGAAAAACTGTTTTTT. This encodes CASSERAEGGEKLFF.

V and J are TRBV5-4 and TRBJ1-6, with D possibly TRBD1 on 5 matching bases. Trimming left V 4 bases short and J 9 bases short, with 17 bases between. The CDR3 runs to 15 residues. Germline V CDR1 and CDR2: SGHNT, YYREEE (reference sequence). The CDR3 coding sequence is TGTGCCAGCAGCCAAGGGCCTGGGACTAGTTCACCCCTCCACTTT. It yields the protein CASSQGPGTSSPLHF.

CDR3 in DNA: TGTGCCAGCGGGGGCGCCTCCCGAAGGGCTGAAGCTTTCTTT. Translation gives CASGGASRRAEAFF. The chain links TRBV2 to TRBJ1-1; D is perhaps TRBD1 (6 bases). The CDR3 has 14 amino acids. The V end was cut by 8 bases, the J end by 6 bases, with 19 bases between. The germline V gene has CDR1 SNHLY and CDR2 FYNNEI.

In its sample, this clone was seen a few times. The chain couples TRBV5-4 to TRBJ2-3; 12 bases align to TRBD2. J lost 6 bases, V lost 4 bases, and 6 bases had no gene match. The CDR3 sequence is 15 residues long. In germline, CDR1 is SGHNT, CDR2 YYREEE (reference sequence). The CDR3 loop is CASSLLAGGPDTQYF. In DNA form, the CDR3 reads TGTGCCAGCAGCCTTCTAGCGGGGGGGCCGGATACGCAGTATTTT.